Shown below are 3 T cell receptor beta chains from a single sample sequenced in a study of T cell repertoires in cytomegalovirus infection. Their specific antigens are unknown. MiXCR, run by TCRdb on the reads, gives a single entry per CDR3 protein. The sample records about 57,000 distinct CDR3 sequences, 20% being singletons. The sample consisted of CD8+ T cells from cultured PBMCs, taken from culture after CMV antigen stimulation. These receptors were taken from a human donor in good health (CMV status not recorded). Some clones in this sample may be carry-over from other donors' samples.

This chain uses TRBV7-9 with TRBJ2-5, with 10 bases matching TRBD1. This CDR3 is built from 14 residues. The germline CDR1 and CDR2 sequences are SEHNR and FQNEAQ (reference sequence). V trimming: 7 bases; J trimming: 2 bases; junction bases outside the gene matches: 4. The CDR3 DNA sequence: TGTGCCAGCATCCAGGACAGGGGGCAAGAGACCCAGTACTTC. This translates into CASIQDRGQETQYF.

J is TRBJ2-3 and V is TRBV7-9; 8 bases match TRBD2. The CDR3 is made up of 15 amino acids. CDR1 is SEHNR, CDR2 FQNEAQ, per germline (reference sequence). J gave up 3 bases and V 2 bases, and 4 bases lay outside the gene matches. CDR3 in amino acids: CASSLTGGATDTQYF. The CDR3 bases are TGTGCCAGCAGCTTAACCGGGGGGGCGACAGATACGCAGTATTTT.

This clonotype was detected only a few times. V usage is TRBV7-6 and J usage is TRBJ1-1; no clear D gene. V shed 5 bases and J shed 0 bases, with 13 bases lying between them. This CDR3 contains 15 residues. Per the germline V gene, CDR1 is SGHVS and CDR2 is FNYEAQ. In DNA, the CDR3 is TGTGCCAGCAGCCCAGTGGGGAACATGAACACTGAAGCTTTCTTT. It is translated as CASSPVGNMNTEAFF.